Presented here are 3 T cell receptor beta chains from one specimen sequenced in a study of identical twins. TCRdb processed the 5' RACE reads anew with MiXCR; each CDR3 protein has one entry. This table holds about 220,000 distinct CDR3 sequences, roughly 7.1% found once. This sample was also put to use in a study of T cells expressing NK-cell markers.

The sequenced sample was CD8+ T cells sorted from blood. Receptors originate from a woman aged 18-29 years in good health.

The table lists this clonotype with many counts. The V call is TRBV11-2, the J call TRBJ2-1; no definite D call. CDR3 length equals 10 residues. Germline CDR1 and CDR2: SGHAT and FQNNGV. The germline V and J ends were trimmed by 3 bases and 9 bases, with 3 bases remaining between them. Here the CDR3 DNA reads TGTGCCAGCAGCTTTTCTGAGCAGTTCTTC. Residues: CASSFSEQFF.

The table lists this clonotype with a few counts. The V and J genes are TRBV2 and TRBJ1-1, with D possibly TRBD1 on 5 matching bases. Germline values: CDR1 SNHLY, CDR2 FYNNEI. V lost 3 bases and J 3 bases, leaving 8 bases between the germline ends. CDR3 size: 13 residues. The chain's CDR3 is CASSDWGDTEAFF. The CDR3 region has the DNA TGTGCCAGCAGTGACTGGGGGGACACTGAAGCTTTCTTT.

This clonotype was detected many times. This chain connects TRBV5-6 to TRBJ2-7; 10 bases map to TRBD2. The CDR3 extends over 14 amino acids. Germline loops: CDR1 SGHDT, CDR2 YYEEEE. The V and J ends lost 7 bases and 4 bases, in that order; junction bases with no gene match: 8. CDR3 loop: CASSHPSGGYEQYF. The CDR3 bases are TGTGCCAGCTCCCACCCTAGCGGGGGTTACGAGCAGTACTTC.